This T cell receptor (beta chain) was profiled in a study of T cell responses to AZD1222 COVID-19 vaccine. This clone was counted once. The germline V gene encodes CDR1 SGHAT and CDR2 FQNNGV. The CDR3 contains 16 residues. V trimming: 3 bases; J trimming: 4 bases; junction bases outside the gene matches: 8. The repertoire was sequenced with immunoSEQ multiplex PCR; TCRdb's copy has only in-frame clones and lacks some. This table has tens of thousands of clones, under 95% appearing once. Sample: peripheral blood, taken on day 0 of AZD1222 vaccination. The rearrangement uses TRBV11-2 and TRBJ2-7; TRBD1 aligns across 11 bases. The receptor was derived from an adult in good health. The CDR3 spells CASSFRTGGLIYEQYF. The CDR3 DNA reads as TGTGCCAGCAGCTTCAGGACAGGGGGCCTAATATACGAGCAGTACTTC.